The sequence of this TCR beta chain was determined in a study of neoadjuvant nivolumab and ipilimumab in lung cancer. Method: immunoSEQ multiplex PCR; TCRdb's copy keeps in-frame clones and lacks some. The sample consists of tens of thousands of clones, roughly 89% of them appearing once. This CDR3 contains 15 residues. Germline loops: CDR1 LNHNV, CDR2 YYDKDF (reference sequence). V was shortened by 1 base and J by 5 bases, with 15 bases between the two germline ends. Study conclusions and caveats: Resected tumors had greater TCR richness and clonality than uninvolved lung. Resected-tumor TCR richness correlated positively with pretherapy blood richness. Pathologic regression was not significantly tied to TCR clonality. From pretherapy to surgery, tumor richness and clonality rose with dual therapy.

Of note for this clone: Antigen specificity is unknown.

Sequenced material: blood, taken before neoadjuvant nivolumab, alone or with ipilimumab. The receptor was derived from an adult with non-small cell lung cancer. Some clones in this sample may be carry-over from other donors' samples. V usage is TRBV15 and J usage is TRBJ2-7; maybe TRBD1 (6 bases). CDR3 amino acids: CATSRGSPGANEQYF. DNA for the CDR3: TGTGCCACCAGCAGAGGGTCGCCAGGGGCTAACGAGCAGTACTTC.